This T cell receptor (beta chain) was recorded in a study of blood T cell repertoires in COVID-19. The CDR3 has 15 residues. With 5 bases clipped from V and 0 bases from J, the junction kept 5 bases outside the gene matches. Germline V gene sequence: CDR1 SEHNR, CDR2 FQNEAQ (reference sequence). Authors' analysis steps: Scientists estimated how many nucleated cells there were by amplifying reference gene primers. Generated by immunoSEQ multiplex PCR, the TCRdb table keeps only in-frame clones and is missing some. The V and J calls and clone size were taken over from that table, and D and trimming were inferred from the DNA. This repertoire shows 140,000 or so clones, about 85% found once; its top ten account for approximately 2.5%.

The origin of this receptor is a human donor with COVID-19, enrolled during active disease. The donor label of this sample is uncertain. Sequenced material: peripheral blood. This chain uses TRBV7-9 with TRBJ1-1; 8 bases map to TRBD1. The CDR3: CASSAGTGMNTEAFF. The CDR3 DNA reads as TGTGCCAGCAGCGCCGGGACAGGCATGAACACTGAAGCTTTCTTT.